This entry lists 16 T cell receptor beta chains sequenced from one sample in a study of T-cell memory formation after mild COVID-19 (dated by TCRdb to the early 2020s). The method behind the library was 5' RACE. Sequencing was carried out with an Illumina NovaSeq 6000. The public reads were quality trimmed at Q25 with fastp and then assembled into clones with MiXCR by TCRdb, keeping productive beta chains. Every CDR3 protein is listed once, alongside the most common genes and DNA of its rows. Within this sample are tens of thousands of distinct CDR3 sequences, with 16% of them counted one time only. Around 31% of the sample is taken by the ten largest. Sequencing was performed on PBMCs or a T cell subset sorted from them (not recorded which). The receptors stem from an adult woman who had mild COVID-19 (a few samples of this study predate the infection). The sample titles of this study are shuffled in the database, so cell type and time point are left out; the donor was told from shared clones.

The chain recombines TRBV7-3 with TRBJ2-3; 8 positions agree with TRBD1. Germline V gene data show CDR1 as SGHTA and CDR2 as FQGTGA. With V trimmed by 1 base and J by 3 bases, 3 bases remained unmatched. The CDR3 sequence is 15 residues long. The CDR3 sequence: CASSLSRGRTDTQYF. DNA for the CDR3: TGTGCCAGCAGCTTAAGCAGGGGGCGGACAGATACGCAGTATTTT.

This clonotype was observed a handful of times. One end of the junction does not line up with germline, which may come from a read error. This sequence joins TRBV7-7 and TRBJ2-1; TRBD1 agrees at 8 bases. Germline V gene lookup returns CDR1 SSHAT and CDR2 FNYEAQ (reference sequence). The CDR3 runs to 17 residues. CDR3 in amino acids: CASSRFRGPSSYNEQFF. In DNA, the CDR3 is TGTGCTAGCAGCCGTTTCAGGGGGCCTAGCTCCTACAATGAGCAGTTCTTC.

The chain employs TRBV9 and TRBJ2-3; TRBD2 is a possible D gene (5 bases). This CDR3 has 17 amino acids. Trimming shortened V by 4 bases and J by 0 bases, and 18 bases separated the two germline ends. Germline CDR1 reads SGDLS; CDR2 reads YYNGEE. The CDR3 DNA reads TGTGCCAGCAGCCCCGGGGTTCATCCCCGTAGCACAGATACGCAGTATTTT. It encodes CASSPGVHPRSTDTQYF.

This clonotype has more than one count but fewer than ten. The genes are TRBV29-1 and TRBJ2-7; 9 bases are shared with TRBD2. This CDR3 contains 13 residues. In germline, CDR1 is SQVTM, CDR2 ANQGSEA. V shed 5 bases and J 2 bases; nucleotides not matched to a gene: 4. CDR3 in amino acids: CSVLGLATYEQYF. For the CDR3, the DNA is TGCAGCGTTCTGGGACTAGCAACCTACGAGCAGTACTTC.

The chain has TRBV9 and TRBJ2-2; D not certain. Trimming pared 0 bases from V and 4 bases from J, leaving 10 bases between. This CDR3 comprises 15 residues. In germline, CDR1 is SGDLS, CDR2 YYNGEE. The CDR3 region has the DNA TGTGCCAGCAGCGTAGCCTCGGGTAGCACCGGGGAGCTGTTTTTT. It translates to CASSVASGSTGELFF.

The chain employs TRBV5-1 and TRBJ2-5, with D possibly matching TRBD2 (5 bases). Trimming took 4 bases from V and 5 from J, leaving 18 bases between them. The germline gives CDR1 SGHRS, CDR2 YFSETQ. This CDR3 comprises 15 residues. The CDR3 nucleotides read TGCGCCAGCAGCCGCTGGTCGGGATCGATGGAGACCCAGTACTTC. Translated: CASSRWSGSMETQYF. The full variable domain, rest sourced from reference TRBV5-1 and TRBJ2-5, is KAGVTQTPRYLIKTRGQQVTLSCSPISGHRSVSWYQQTPGQGLQFLFEYFSETQRNKGNFPGRFSGRQFSNSRSEMNVSTLELGDSALYLCASSRWSGSMETQYFGPGTRLLVL.

The chain links TRBV6-1 to TRBJ2-7, with 9 nucleotides matching TRBD1. The CDR3 extends over 19 amino acids. Unmatched junction bases numbered 12, after V lost 0 bases and J lost 0 bases. Looked up from germline, CDR1 is MNHNS and CDR2 is SASEGT. CDR3 nucleotides: TGTGCCAGCAGTGAAGCCCATTGGGACAGGGTGGGAGTCTCCTACGAGCAGTACTTC. This encodes CASSEAHWDRVGVSYEQYF.

This clonotype was seen a few times. This chain connects TRBV12-3 or TRBV12-4 to TRBJ2-2; D unclear. The CDR3 extends over 11 amino acids. V lost 3 bases to trimming and J lost 9 bases, with 5 bases between them. CDR3 region: CASSLVRELFF. The CDR3 DNA sequence: TGTGCCAGCAGTTTGGTTAGGGAGCTGTTTTTT.

The chain uses TRBV13 and TRBJ2-1, with 9 bases matching TRBD2. The germline CDR1 and CDR2 sequences are PRHDT and FYEKMQ (reference sequence). The CDR3 covers 15 residues. V lost 0 bases and J lost 4; bases outside the gene matches: 1. The CDR3 region has the DNA TGTGCCAGCAGCTTAGGTAGCGGGAGTTACAATGAGCAGTTCTTC. Amino acids: CASSLGSGSYNEQFF.

The chain has TRBV7-9 and TRBJ1-2; a possible D gene is TRBD1 (5 bases). CDR3 length: 15 residues. Trimming shortened V by 5 bases and J by 0 bases, and 13 bases separated the two germline ends. Germline assignment: CDR1 SEHNR and CDR2 FQNEAQ (reference sequence). CDR3 coding DNA: TGTGCCAGCAGCGCTCTGACAGCTTCTAACTATGGCTACACCTTC. Translation: CASSALTASNYGYTF.

The chain carries TRBV20-1 and TRBJ2-3, with D perhaps assigned TRBD1 or TRBD2 (6 bases each). Trimming took off 8 bases at V and 2 bases at J, with 26 bases between the two ends. The CDR3 loop spans 17 amino acids. Germline CDR1 is DFQATT and CDR2 is SNEGSKA (reference sequence). CDR3 region: CSLGGYPNQIDTDTQYF. CDR3 coding DNA: TGCAGTCTCGGGGGCTACCCGAACCAGATAGACACAGATACGCAGTATTTT.

This chain links TRBV29-1 with TRBJ1-1; TRBD1 is a possible D gene (6 bases). The CDR3 covers 14 residues. From germline, CDR1 is SQVTM and CDR2 ANQGSEA. Trimming shortened V by 3 bases and J by 2 bases, and 13 bases separated the two germline ends. CDR3 loop: CSVDQRGVNTEAFF. The CDR3 region has the DNA TGCAGCGTTGATCAAAGGGGGGTAAACACTGAAGCTTTCTTT.

This clonotype was detected a few times. The gene calls are TRBV6-5 and TRBJ2-1, with 8 bases aligning to TRBD2. The CDR3 covers 15 residues. Germline CDR1 is MNHEY and CDR2 is SVGAGI. The junction had 11 bases not matched to a gene; V was cut back by 7 bases and J by 6 bases. CDR3 nucleotides: TGTGCCAGCAAGGTAGCGGGACCGTATGGCAATGAGCAGTTCTTC. It yields the protein CASKVAGPYGNEQFF.

The table lists this clonotype with a few counts. CDR3: CASSLRQGRETQYF. The CDR3 nucleotides read TGTGCCAGCAGCTTAAGGCAGGGGAGAGAGACCCAGTACTTC. This chain joins TRBV11-2 and TRBJ2-5; D might be TRBD1 (6 bases). V was trimmed by 2 bases and J by 4 bases, leaving 11 bases between them. Germline V gene lookup returns CDR1 SGHAT and CDR2 FQNNGV. This CDR3 region has 14 residues.

V is TRBV7-2 and J is TRBJ1-2, with 11 bases aligning to TRBD1. The CDR3 runs 15 residues. Germline V CDR1 and CDR2: SGHTA, FQGNSA. The J segment lost 8 bases and the V segment lost 2 bases, leaving 7 bases of the junction unmatched. This CDR3 is CASSLTDRGLEGYTF. The CDR3 nucleotides read TGTGCCAGCAGCTTAACGGACAGGGGGCTGGAAGGCTACACCTTC.

The chain is built from TRBV15 and TRBJ1-3; D gene ambiguous. The CDR3 extends over 15 amino acids. V shed 2 bases and J shed 4 bases, with 12 bases lying between them. The V gene's germline CDR1 is LNHNV and CDR2 YYDKDF (reference sequence). The CDR3 DNA is TGTGCCACCAGCAGAAGTCGGAACCCAGGAAACACCATATATTTT. The encoded protein is CATSRSRNPGNTIYF. The entire variable domain, with the rest obtained from reference TRBV15 and TRBJ1-3, is as follows: DAMVIQNPRYQVTQFGKPVTLSCSQTLNHNVMYWYQQKSSQAPKLLFHYYDKDFNNEADTPDNFQSRRPNTSFCFLDIRSPGLGDTAMYLCATSRSRNPGNTIYFGEGSWLTVV.